This T cell receptor beta chain was profiled in a study of blood T cell repertoires in COVID-19. Measured with immunoSEQ multiplex PCR; TCRdb has only the in-frame clones, and not every one. There are some 400,000 clones in the sample; roughly nine tenths occur only once, and 0.7% to 0.95% lies in the top ten. The CDR3 totals 12 residues. V dropped 6 bases and J dropped 7 bases, with 12 bases sitting between them. Those enrolled, adults aged 18 to 89 years, came from around 24 US areas. Participants in the exposed group had met a COVID-19 case in the 2 weeks before joining the study. The chain joins TRBV12-3 or TRBV12-4 to TRBJ1-1, with D possibly matching TRBD1 (6 bases). The TCR sequence derives from a woman between 40 and 50 years old who had been exposed to COVID-19. The sequenced sample was PBMCs or T cells enriched from blood (not recorded which). The chain's CDR3 is CASRTGRGEAFF. The CDR3 bases are TGTGCCAGCAGGACAGGTCGAGGTGAAGCTTTCTTT.